The sequence of this T cell receptor beta chain was determined in a study of PD-1 blockade in classical Hodgkin lymphoma. The wider study: Patients were infused with nivolumab 3 mg/kg every 2 weeks.

Study conclusions and caveats: The CD4+ diversity rise by C4D1 was clearest in complete responders. Relative to healthy donors, newly diagnosed patients reportedly had lower baseline TCR diversity, which was reported as lower still in relapsed/refractory patients.

Germline lookup yields CDR1 LNHDA and CDR2 SQIVND (reference sequence). The CDR3 totals 16 residues. Unmatched junction bases numbered 5, after V lost 3 bases and J lost 2 bases. Specified time point: cycle 4 day 1 (C4D1), after about 6 weeks of nivolumab. Brentuximab vedotin exposure varied, and every patient relapsed after autologous stem cell transplantation. The patients, who had relapsed/refractory classical Hodgkin lymphoma, achieved best responses of complete response, partial response or progressive disease. Produced via immunoSEQ multiplex PCR; TCRdb's table is partial and in-frame only. The table shows 15,000 to 20,000 clones, with approximately 73% occurring only once. This clone has a single count. Its specificity is unknown.

Sample: peripheral blood mononuclear cells (PBMCs), taken before the fourth cycle of nivolumab. The sequence was obtained from a human donor with classical Hodgkin lymphoma. The genes are TRBV19 and TRBJ2-3, with TRBD1 matching 10 bases. CDR3 sequence reads: CASSMTRQGATDTQYF. DNA for the CDR3: TGTGCCAGTAGTATGACCCGACAGGGGGCCACAGATACGCAGTATTTT.